The present T cell receptor (beta chain) was sequenced within a study of post-analysis software for immune sequencing data. In the study overall: In terms of disease course, relapsing-remitting, secondary progressive and progressive-relapsing multiple sclerosis were included.

V gave up 6 bases and J gave up 4 bases, with 14 bases separating them. The CDR3 spans 14 residues. Built from TCR beta cDNA, the libraries had unique molecular identifiers in them. T cells numbering roughly 0.9 to 10 million yielded cDNA molecules that totaled roughly 0.5 million. MiXCR, run by TCRdb on the PCR reads, gives a single entry per CDR3 protein. Of more than 450,000 distinct CDR3 sequences detected, 30% to 40% appear once; the ten largest clones hold less than 6%. Notes on the study in general: Pronounced co-clustering by F measure was evident among identically batched samples. Patients carried roughly 5 TRBV segments more frequently than controls did, and TRBV5-6, TRBV5-1 and TRBV20-1 were among them.

This clonotype came up once. No antigen is known for it. Input material: blood. V is TRBV12-3 or TRBV12-4 and J is TRBJ2-3; the D gene is possibly TRBD1 (6 bases). The origin of this receptor is a girl aged 2-17 years with multiple sclerosis. The CDR3 protein is CASSYRVGADTQYF. The CDR3 coding sequence is TGTGCCAGCAGCTACAGGGTAGGGGCAGATACGCAGTATTTT.